This T cell receptor (beta chain) was sequenced during a study of shared clonotypes between healthy human individuals. Germline V gene sequence: CDR1 ENHRY, CDR2 SYGVKD. The V gene lost 11 bases and the J gene lost 7 bases, with 18 bases spanning the gap. The CDR3 consists of 13 residues. Data came from immunoSEQ multiplex PCR; TCRdb stores just in-frame clones and leaves some out. The sample has some 2,000,000 clones; approximately 94% are singletons. The TCR was taken from a man between 18 and 29 years old in good health. The sequencing sample was made of naive CD4+ T cells sorted from blood. Subset of the sample: CD45RA+ positively selected. The chain carries TRBV10-3 and TRBJ2-1, with D perhaps TRBD2 (5 bases). The CDR3 region has the DNA TGTGCCGCCTGCGCGGGTCTTAGGAATGAGCAGTTCTTC. Protein sequence: CAACAGLRNEQFF.